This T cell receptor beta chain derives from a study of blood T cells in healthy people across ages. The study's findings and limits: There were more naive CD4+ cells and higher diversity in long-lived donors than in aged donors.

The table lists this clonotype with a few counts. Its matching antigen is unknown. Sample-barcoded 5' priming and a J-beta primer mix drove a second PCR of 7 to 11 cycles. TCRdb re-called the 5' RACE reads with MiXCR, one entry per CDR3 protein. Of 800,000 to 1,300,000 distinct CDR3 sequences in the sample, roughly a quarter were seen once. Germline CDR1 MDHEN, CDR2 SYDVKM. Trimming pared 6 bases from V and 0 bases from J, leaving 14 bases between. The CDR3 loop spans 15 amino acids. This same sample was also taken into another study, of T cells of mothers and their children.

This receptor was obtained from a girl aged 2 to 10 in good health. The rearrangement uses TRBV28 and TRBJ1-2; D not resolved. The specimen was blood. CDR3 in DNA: TGTGCCAGCAGCATACGGTTCTTAGCTAACTATGGCTACACCTTC. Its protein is CASSIRFLANYGYTF.